Detailed here is one T cell receptor (beta chain). Its antigen has not been determined. Base qualities are not provided; no much larger clone lies one nucleotide away. TCR beta CDR3 regions were amplified from RNA transcripts. The first round of RT-PCR for the TCR CDR3 was performed with the HTBI primer set and the Qiagen OneStep RT-PCR kit. The libraries were constructed in a second round of multiplex PCR and then size-selected and purified. The libraries were sequenced on an Illumina HiSeq2000 using paired-end 100 bp reads. The authors' pipeline ran thus. SOAPnuke was used to process the raw data, throwing out any read that contained adapters or uncalled bases, had a mean Phred below 15, or lacked an exact constant-primer or identifier match. COPE v1.2.5 was used to merge high-quality paired reads, and clonotypes were defined as unique nucleotide sequences. Clonotypes were aligned to IMGT TRBV, TRBD and TRBJ reference segments using MiTCR v1.1. The analysis was restricted to V-J combinations with a frequency above 0.0001, which together covered 98% to 99.2% of the repertoires. The TCS score was defined as the ratio of F50 (clonal expansion) to E x V (chaos), calculated using BLOSUM62-based TCRdist between CDR3 peptides within each V-J. Welch's t-statistics and random forest reduced roughly 540 V-J features to 10 to 15, which were used in a naive Bayes classifier (R e1071). The public reads were quality trimmed at Q25 with fastp and then assembled into clones with MiXCR by TCRdb, keeping productive beta chains. Every entry covers one CDR3 protein and lists the most common genes and DNA from its rows. These V and J calls originate from TCRdb's pipeline instead of the authors' own analysis. The sample yields some 690,000 distinct CDR3 sequences; around 16% were counted once. The ten biggest clones cover about 16% of the sample.

A patient counted as having stable Graves' hyperthyroidism if no progression to ophthalmopathy occurred over 18 months of follow-up. Hyperthyroidism patients were newly diagnosed, had a disease duration of under 2 months, and were aged 18 to 65 years. Exclusion was applied to patients with uncontrolled infections, other autoimmune diseases, pregnancy or lactation. Clinical symptoms, serum thyroxine and TRAb, thyroid ultrasound, and orbital computed tomography formed the basis for the diagnoses. PBMCs were separated from about 10 ml of fresh peripheral blood using Ficoll-Paque density gradient centrifugation. Total RNA was extracted using Trizol reagent, and RNA quality was assessed on an Agilent 2100 Bioanalyzer. The CDR3 covers 13 residues, taking in both the cysteine and the phenylalanine. The only DNA kept is the CDR3, 39 bases in frame from the first base. CDR1 MDHEN and CDR2 SYDVKM were looked up in the germline V gene. The junction shows trimming of 2 bases on V and 5 bases on J, plus 9 bases between the germline ends.

The sample originates from a study of T cells in Graves' hyperthyroidism and ophthalmopathy (dated by TCRdb to between 2017 and 2020). The study in broad terms: Peripheral blood samples were taken at the time of initial diagnosis, prior to any treatment. TCR V-J signatures able to tell the groups apart were searched for in a discovery cohort of more than 90 patients, of whom more than 40 had Graves' ophthalmopathy and 57 had stable Graves' hyperthyroidism. Whether ophthalmopathy could be predicted prospectively was tested in an independent validation cohort made up of roughly 20 hyperthyroidism patients plus 17 patients who later progressed to ophthalmopathy. In more than five Graves' hyperthyroidism patients, the study also compared T-cell repertoires from thyroid tissue with T-cell repertoires from blood. According to the paper, TCR Vbeta CDR3 sequencing was carried out on approximately 140 peripheral blood samples, which came from more than 40 ophthalmopathy, 80 or so hyperthyroidism and about 17 progressor patients. After sampling, hyperthyroidism patients received methimazole starting at 30 mg daily, and ophthalmopathy patients received high-dose intravenous methylprednisolone. For training and testing, the 110 or so patients in the discovery cohort were randomly divided in a 7:3 ratio. General study outcomes and caveats: No statistical method was used to fix the sample size in advance, and group allocation was not hidden from the investigators. Most expanded thyroid clonotypes (frequency above 0.001) were also detected in blood, suggesting blood repertoires may reflect thyroid immune responses. A 13 V-J signature model separated ophthalmopathy from stable hyperthyroidism, with approximately 86% sensitivity and just under 84% specificity in cross-validation and 80%/75% in testing. In validation, progression to ophthalmopathy was predicted by the model with roughly 71% sensitivity and roughly 72% specificity, a median of approximately 6.5 months before onset.

Sequencing used blood. The V gene is TRBV28 and the J gene is TRBJ2-5; the best D guess is TRBD2, with 5 bases matching. This receptor was taken from a man aged 45-65 years with Graves' hyperthyroidism. The DNA sequence is as follows: TGTGCCAGCAGTTTAAGCCCGGGGGAGACCCAGTACTTC. This translates into CASSLSPGETQYF. The full variable domain, with segments outside the CDR3 supplied by the reference TRBV28 and TRBJ2-5 proteins, appears as DVKVTQSSRYLVKRTGEKVFLECVQDMDHENMFWYRQDPGLGLRLIYFSYDVKMKEKGDIPEGYSVSREKKERFSLILESASTNQTSMYLCASSLSPGETQYFGPGTRLLVL.